Following are 11 T cell receptor beta chains from one sample sequenced in a study of cytomegalovirus exposure and HLA in healthy donors. 60 Vbeta and 13 Jbeta primers were used in PCR. Profiling relied on immunoSEQ multiplex PCR, and the TCRdb table lists in-frame clones only, not all of them. The data contain 150,000 to 200,000 clones, approximately 84% of them seen just once; the ten biggest clones take up 4.5% to 7.5%. The sequenced sample was PBMCs. These receptors originate from a woman in her thirties in good health and CMV-seropositive.

The rearrangement links TRBV6-1 to TRBJ2-7; 10 nucleotides agree with TRBD1. Germline trimming cut 2 bases from V and 3 bases from J; bases unmatched to any gene: 4. Germline values: CDR1 MNHNS, CDR2 SASEGT. This CDR3 contains 15 residues. The CDR3 nucleotides read TGTGCCAGCAGTGAATGGACAGGGGGGCTCTACGAGCAGTACTTC. Translated, it gives CASSEWTGGLYEQYF.

This chain joins TRBV5-6 and TRBJ2-5; 11 bases are a match to TRBD1. Germline trimming cut 0 bases from V and 5 bases from J; bases unmatched to any gene: 3. From germline, CDR1 is SGHDT and CDR2 YYEEEE. The CDR3 covers 15 residues. As DNA, the CDR3 is TGTGCCAGCAGCTTGGTCGGGACAGGGGGGGAGACCCAGTACTTC. Translated, it gives CASSLVGTGGETQYF.

This clone was observed a few times. The CDR3 bases are TGTGCCAGCAGCCCACTGGGACAGGGAGAGACCCAGTACTTC. This gives the protein CASSPLGQGETQYF. The V gene is TRBV7-3, the J gene TRBJ2-5; TRBD1 matches at 9 bases. This CDR3 has 14 residues. Germline V gives CDR1 SGHTA, CDR2 FQGTGA. J was trimmed by 4 bases and V by 5 bases; bases with no gene match: 5.

This chain uses TRBV4-3 with TRBJ1-6, with TRBD1 identical over 7 bases. CDR1 and CDR2 from the germline V gene are LGHNA and YSLEER. The CDR3 length is 15 residues. The V segment lost 5 bases and the J segment 8 bases; nucleotides outside the gene matches: 9. The CDR3 reads CASSTETGSDSPLHF. The CDR3 coding sequence is TGCGCCAGCAGCACCGAGACAGGGTCGGATTCACCCCTCCACTTT.

This clone came up once. This chain joins TRBV10-1 and TRBJ1-2; tentative D call: TRBD1 (6 bases). This CDR3 spans 15 amino acids. CDR1 and CDR2 from the germline V gene are WNHNN and SYGVQD (reference sequence). V lost 4 bases, J lost 9 bases, and 21 bases lay in between. The CDR3 region has the DNA TGCGCCAGCAGTGCGACAGGCCAATCGCCCAATCGCTACACCTTC. Protein sequence: CASSATGQSPNRYTF.

The chain combines TRBV7-2 with TRBJ2-1; a possible D gene is TRBD2 (6 bases). Trimming stripped 0 bases from V and 4 bases from J, with 16 bases between. There are 17 residues in the CDR3. Per germline, CDR1 SGHTA and CDR2 FQGNSA. In DNA form, the CDR3 reads TGTGCCAGCAGCTTAGCCCGGGCAGCGGGCTGGTACAATGAGCAGTTCTTC. It codes for CASSLARAAGWYNEQFF.

The chain combines TRBV7-2 with TRBJ2-3; D is possibly TRBD2 (5 bases). Germline CDR1 and CDR2: SGHTA and FQGNSA. The CDR3 loop spans 15 amino acids. V lost 0 bases, J lost 0 bases, and 7 bases lay in between. CDR3 nucleotides: TGTGCCAGCAGCTTAGCCAGGACTAGCACAGATACGCAGTATTTT. It codes for CASSLARTSTDTQYF.

This clone showed up just once. The V call is TRBV29-1, the J call TRBJ1-1; D unclear. Germline-derived CDR1 and CDR2 are SQVTM and ANQGSEA. This CDR3 comprises 13 residues. Trimming shortened V by 7 bases and J by 5 bases, and 17 bases separated the two germline ends. In nucleotides, the CDR3 is TGCAGCGGACTGATCGGGGAGGTGACTGAAGCTTTCTTT. Its protein product is CSGLIGEVTEAFF.

This CDR3 is CASSSPGEGDYEQYF. In DNA, the CDR3 is TGTGCCAGTAGTAGCCCGGGAGAAGGTGACTACGAGCAGTACTTC. J is TRBJ2-7 and V is TRBV19; maybe TRBD2 (6 bases). Trimming cost V 4 bases and J 3 bases, with 16 bases left between them. The CDR3 spans 15 residues. CDR1 and CDR2 (germline): LNHDA, SQIVND (reference sequence). Combining the CDR3 with reference TRBV19 and TRBJ2-7 gives the whole variable domain DGGITQSPKYLFRKEGQNVTLSCEQNLNHDAMYWYRQDPGQGLRLIYYSQIVNDFQKGDIAEGYSVSREKKESFPLTVTSAQKNPTAFYLCASSSPGEGDYEQYFGPGTRLTVT.

This clone was detected only a few times. The chain combines TRBV28 with TRBJ2-7; 8 bases align to TRBD1. The CDR3 consists of 16 residues. The V and J ends lost 3 bases and 3 bases, in that order; junction bases with no gene match: 10. Germline V lookup: CDR1 MDHEN, CDR2 SYDVKM. CDR3 coding DNA: TGTGCCAGCAGTTTTGGACAGGGCGGGGAATTCTACGAGCAGTACTTC. Translating gives CASSFGQGGEFYEQYF.

Comments on this clone: The DNA is omitted, as the CDR3 cannot be located on it reliably, and the CDR3 follows TCRdb's listing. The chain is built from TRBV4-1 and TRBJ2-1; the table's D call of TRBD1 was not tested on the DNA. The germline V gene encodes CDR1 MGHRA and CDR2 YSYEKL. From its first to its last residue, the CDR3 has 15 amino acids. Here the CDR3 reads CASSLLRARDNEQFF.